Shown below are 8 T cell receptor beta chains from a single sample sequenced in a study of graft-versus-host responses after intestinal transplantation. These TCRs are of unknown antigen specificity. Produced via immunoSEQ multiplex PCR; TCRdb's table is partial and in-frame only. Of more than 95,000 clones detected, roughly 87% appear once; the ten largest clones hold 0.7% to 0.9%. The sample in question was unstimulated CD4+ T cells sorted from spleen or lymph node cells, obtained before intestinal transplant. Receptors were obtained from a human donor who received an intestinal transplant.

The genes are TRBV19 and TRBJ2-4; TRBD1 might be the D (6 bases). From germline, CDR1 is LNHDA and CDR2 SQIVND (reference sequence). V was trimmed by 6 bases and J by 0 bases, leaving 18 bases between them. The CDR3 is made up of 17 amino acids. The CDR3 loop reads CASSRNDRSLAKNIQYF. Written as DNA, the CDR3 is TGTGCCAGTAGCCGGAACGACAGGTCTTTAGCCAAAAACATTCAGTACTTC.

This chain uses TRBV6-5 with TRBJ1-1; D gene ambiguous. CDR1 is MNHEY and CDR2 is SVGAGI in the germline V gene. The V gene lost 5 bases and the J gene lost 3 bases, with 16 bases spanning the gap. This CDR3 comprises 15 residues. CDR3 sequence reads: CASSTPYTGDTEAFF. In DNA form, the CDR3 reads TGTGCCAGCAGTACCCCTTACACCGGGGACACTGAAGCTTTCTTT.

The chain employs TRBV27 and TRBJ2-2; 9 bases agree with TRBD1. The CDR3 consists of 16 residues. V gave up 7 bases and J gave up 4 bases; unmatched junction bases: 10. The germline gives CDR1 MNHEY, CDR2 SMNVEV (reference sequence). The DNA of the CDR3 is TGTGCCAGCAATAAACAGGGGGCGCGTGGCACCGGGGAGCTGTTTTTT. Translation gives CASNKQGARGTGELFF.

The V gene is TRBV19, the J gene TRBJ2-7; 11 bases agree with TRBD2. CDR1 is LNHDA and CDR2 is SQIVND in the germline V gene (reference sequence). V dropped 6 bases and J dropped 0; count of bases not matched to a gene: 4. The CDR3 length is 15 residues. The CDR3 protein is CASRGTSGSSYEQYF. The CDR3 bases are TGTGCCAGTAGGGGGACTAGCGGAAGCTCCTACGAGCAGTACTTC. The full variable domain, in which reference TRBV19 and TRBJ2-7 provide the parts outside the CDR3, is DGGITQSPKYLFRKEGQNVTLSCEQNLNHDAMYWYRQDPGQGLRLIYYSQIVNDFQKGDIAEGYSVSREKKESFPLTVTSAQKNPTAFYLCASRGTSGSSYEQYFGPGTRLTVT.

This clone was seen only once. The chain combines TRBV7-9 with TRBJ1-4; D remains unclear. The V end was cut by 3 bases, the J end by 7 bases, with 6 bases between. The germline V gene encodes CDR1 SEHNR and CDR2 FQNEAQ (reference sequence). CDR3 length equals 12 residues. In DNA, the CDR3 is TGTGCCAGCAGCTTTTCAGTTGAAAAACTGTTTTTT. As protein: CASSFSVEKLFF.

This clone was recorded once. This chain connects TRBV14 to TRBJ2-3; D is ambiguous. The CDR3 is 15 residues long. V was trimmed by 1 base and J by 3 bases, leaving 11 bases between them. The germline V gene has CDR1 SGHDN and CDR2 FVKESK. The CDR3 sequence: CASSQALLRTDTQYF. CDR3 DNA sequence: TGTGCCAGCAGCCAAGCGCTACTGCGGACAGATACGCAGTATTTT. Full variable domain (remainder filled in from reference TRBV14 and TRBJ2-3): EAGVTQFPSHSVIEKGQTVTLRCDPISGHDNLYWYRRVMGKEIKFLLHFVKESKQDESGMPNNRFLAERTGGTYSTLKVQPAELEDSGVYFCASSQALLRTDTQYFGPGTRLTVL.

V is TRBV5-1 and J is TRBJ1-2; 8 bases match TRBD1. In germline, CDR1 is SGHRS, CDR2 YFSETQ. After removal of 0 bases from V and 4 bases from J, the junction contained 2 bases not matched to a gene. The length of the CDR3 is 14 residues. CDR3 region: CASSLADRGYGYTF. CDR3 nucleotide sequence: TGCGCCAGCAGCTTGGCCGACAGGGGCTATGGCTACACCTTC.

The chain recombines TRBV7-2 with TRBJ1-3, with no clear D. The CDR3 has 14 residues. Germline CDR1 SGHTA, CDR2 FQGNSA. V lost 0 bases and J lost 1, with 4 bases in between. CDR3 coding DNA: TGTGCCAGCAGCTTAGCATATTCTGGAAACACCATATATTTT. Its protein product is CASSLAYSGNTIYF.